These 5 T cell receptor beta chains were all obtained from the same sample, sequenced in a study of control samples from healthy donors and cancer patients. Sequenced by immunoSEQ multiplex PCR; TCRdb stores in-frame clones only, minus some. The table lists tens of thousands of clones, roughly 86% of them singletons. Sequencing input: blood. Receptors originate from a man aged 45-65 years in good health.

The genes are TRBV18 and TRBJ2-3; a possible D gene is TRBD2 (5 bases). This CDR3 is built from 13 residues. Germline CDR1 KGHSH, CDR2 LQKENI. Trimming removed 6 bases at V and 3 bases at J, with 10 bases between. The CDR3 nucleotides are TGTGCCAGCTCTGCAAGGACTACAGATACGCAGTATTTT. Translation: CASSARTTDTQYF.

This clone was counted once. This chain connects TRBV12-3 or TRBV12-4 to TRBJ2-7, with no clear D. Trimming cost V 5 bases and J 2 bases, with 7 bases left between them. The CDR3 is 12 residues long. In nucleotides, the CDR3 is TGTGCCAGCAGTCCCACCCCCTACGAGCAGTACTTC. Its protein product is CASSPTPYEQYF.

CDR3 DNA: TGTGCCAGCAGCCAAAACAGGGGAGGAGGCTACACCTTC. Translation: CASSQNRGGGYTF. The rearrangement uses TRBV3-1 (or the pseudogene TRBV3-2) and TRBJ1-2; 7 nucleotides agree with TRBD1. The CDR3 has 13 amino acids. Germline V gene lookup returns CDR1 LGHDT and CDR2 YNNKEL (reference sequence). Trimming removed 2 bases from V and 8 bases from J; junction bases left unmatched: 5.

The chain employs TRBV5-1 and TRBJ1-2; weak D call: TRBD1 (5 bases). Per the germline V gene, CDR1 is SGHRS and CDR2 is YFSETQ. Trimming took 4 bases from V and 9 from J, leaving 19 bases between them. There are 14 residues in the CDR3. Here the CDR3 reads CASSPRGEGQSYTF. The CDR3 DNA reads TGCGCCAGCAGCCCACGCGGTGAGGGGCAGAGCTACACCTTC.

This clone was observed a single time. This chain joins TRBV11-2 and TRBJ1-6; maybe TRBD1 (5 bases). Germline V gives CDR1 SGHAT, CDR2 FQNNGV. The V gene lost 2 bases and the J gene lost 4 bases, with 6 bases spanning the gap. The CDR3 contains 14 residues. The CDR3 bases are TGTGCCAGCAGCTTACAGGGTTATAATTCACCCCTCCACTTT. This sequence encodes CASSLQGYNSPLHF.